The 14 T cell receptor beta chains below come from one sample, sequenced in a study of T cell repertoires and HLA-DP antigens. Assay used: immunoSEQ multiplex PCR; TCRdb lists only in-frame clones, some missing. The sample lists around 90,000 clones; roughly 86% were seen once. No antigen is known for these receptors. Material for sequencing was CD4+ T cells from PBMCs. The receptors stem from a man aged 45-65 years in good health and CMV-seronegative.

This sequence joins TRBV19 and TRBJ1-1; 10 bases map to TRBD1. V lost 8 bases to trimming and J lost 3 bases; unmatched junction nucleotides: 6. CDR3 size: 14 residues. CDR1 is LNHDA and CDR2 is SQIVND in the germline V gene (reference sequence). CDR3 residues: CASAPGTGDTEAFF. The CDR3 DNA sequence: TGTGCCAGTGCTCCCGGGACAGGGGACACTGAAGCTTTCTTT.

This clone was found once. The chain is built from TRBV7-2 and TRBJ2-5, with D perhaps TRBD2 (5 bases). Germline CDR1 and CDR2: SGHTA and FQGNSA. Trimming removed 3 bases from V and 5 bases from J, with 10 bases in between. This CDR3 has 13 residues. The CDR3 DNA sequence: TGTGCCAGCAGCTTCCTAGCCCCTGAGACCCAGTACTTC. Translating it yields CASSFLAPETQYF.

With respect to this clone: One end of the junction varies from germline; a read error may be responsible. The chain recombines TRBV6-1 with TRBJ2-5; no clear D. The CDR3 extends over 12 amino acids. CDR1 and CDR2 (germline): MNHNS, SASEGT. The CDR3 sequence is CASGERQETQYF. The CDR3 DNA reads as TGTGCCAGCGGTGAGCGCCAAGAGACCCAGTACTTC.

The chain has TRBV19 and TRBJ2-5, with 7 bases that match TRBD1. Germline V lookup: CDR1 LNHDA, CDR2 SQIVND (reference sequence). Trimming removed 10 bases from V and 5 bases from J; junction bases left unmatched: 7. The CDR3 contains 12 residues. The DNA of the CDR3 is TGTGCCACCAGACAGGGCAGGGAGACCCAGTACTTC. Its protein is CATRQGRETQYF.

This rearrangement joins TRBV6-1 to TRBJ1-3; D might be TRBD1 (5 bases). V lost 6 bases and J 0 bases, leaving 6 bases between the germline ends. The CDR3 loop spans 13 amino acids. Germline loops: CDR1 MNHNS, CDR2 SASEGT. The CDR3 sequence is CASRTASGNTIYF. As DNA, the CDR3 is TGTGCCAGCAGGACAGCCTCTGGAAACACCATATATTTT.

This clone was detected once. This sequence joins TRBV7-9 and TRBJ2-1, with 12 bases matching TRBD2. This CDR3 contains 16 residues. V lost 2 bases to trimming and J lost 6 bases; unmatched junction nucleotides: 5. Per the germline V gene, CDR1 is SEHNR and CDR2 is FQNEAQ (reference sequence). CDR3 protein: CASSLRLAGASNEQFF. CDR3 DNA: TGTGCCAGCAGCTTAAGACTAGCGGGAGCCAGCAATGAGCAGTTCTTC.

This clone was seen only once. The J gene is TRBJ1-1, the V gene TRBV5-4; 8 bases agree with TRBD1. V was pared by 4 bases and J by 5 bases, with 13 bases of the junction left unmatched. The germline V gene encodes CDR1 SGHNT and CDR2 YYREEE (reference sequence). The CDR3 has 16 residues. The CDR3 loop reads CASSLGRRTGLTEAFF. CDR3 bases: TGTGCCAGCAGCCTGGGCCGCCGGACAGGGTTAACTGAAGCTTTCTTT.

The chain carries TRBV10-3 and TRBJ1-2; possible D gene TRBD1, 5 bases. The CDR3 loop spans 13 amino acids. Deletions cut 0 bases from V and 4 bases from J, with 6 bases between. CDR1 is ENHRY and CDR2 is SYGVKD in the germline V gene. The CDR3 region has the DNA TGTGCCATCAGTGAGTCGACAGCCTATGGCTACACCTTC. Amino acids: CAISESTAYGYTF.

This chain connects TRBV27 to TRBJ2-1, with TRBD2 matching over 10 bases. Unmatched junction bases numbered 7, after V lost 1 base and J lost 7 bases. The CDR3 contains 16 residues. Germline V lookup: CDR1 MNHEY, CDR2 SMNVEV (reference sequence). CDR3 sequence (DNA): TGTGCCAGCAGTTTATTGGCTAGCGGGAGTGGTAATGAGCAGTTCTTC. It specifies CASSLLASGSGNEQFF.

The chain is built from TRBV4-1 and TRBJ2-1, with 8 bases matching TRBD2. There are 17 residues in the CDR3. With V trimmed by 0 bases and J by 4 bases, 8 bases remained unmatched. CDR1 and CDR2 from the germline V gene are MGHRA and YSYEKL. The CDR3 nucleotides read TGCGCCAGCAGCCAAGATCGGGAGGGGCTCTGGTACAATGAGCAGTTCTTC. Translating gives CASSQDREGLWYNEQFF.

This sequence joins TRBV5-1 and TRBJ2-7; a weak D match, TRBD2 (6 bases). Germline CDR1 SGHRS, CDR2 YFSETQ. The CDR3 is 14 residues long. Trimming took 5 bases from V and 6 from J, leaving 18 bases between them. The CDR3 is CASRSDGRPSEQYF. As DNA, the CDR3 is TGCGCCAGCAGGAGTGACGGGAGACCCAGCGAGCAGTACTTC. Complete variable domain (other parts from reference TRBV5-1 and TRBJ2-7): KAGVTQTPRYLIKTRGQQVTLSCSPISGHRSVSWYQQTPGQGLQFLFEYFSETQRNKGNFPGRFSGRQFSNSRSEMNVSTLELGDSALYLCASRSDGRPSEQYFGPGTRLTVT.

The V and J genes are TRBV14 and TRBJ1-2, with D possibly matching TRBD1 (6 bases). V was clipped by 3 bases and J by 4 bases, with 18 bases between them. CDR3 size: 16 residues. The V gene's germline CDR1 is SGHDN and CDR2 FVKESK. The CDR3 protein is CASSQKRGASGYGYTF. CDR3 nucleotide sequence: TGTGCCAGCAGCCAGAAGCGGGGGGCGAGCGGCTATGGCTACACCTTC.

The V call is TRBV4-3, the J call TRBJ2-3; 8 bases agree with TRBD2. Germline V CDR1 and CDR2: LGHNA, YSLEER. Trimming cost V 0 bases and J 0 bases; bases outside gene matches: 8. The CDR3 has 18 residues. In DNA, the CDR3 is TGCGCCAGCAGCCAAGATCCCACTAGCGGCACTAGCACAGATACGCAGTATTTT. Protein: CASSQDPTSGTSTDTQYF.

The CDR3 spells CASSPGDKSYKQYF. CDR3 bases: TGTGCCAGCTCACCGGGGGACAAATCTTACAAGCAGTACTTC. V gene TRBV18 combines with J gene TRBJ2-7, with D perhaps matching TRBD1 (6 bases). The germline V gene encodes CDR1 KGHSH and CDR2 LQKENI. The V end lost 3 bases, the J end lost 8 bases, and 17 bases lay between the germline ends. The CDR3 is 14 residues long. Filled out from reference TRBV18 and TRBJ2-7, the complete variable domain reads NAGVMQNPRHLVRRRGQEARLRCSPMKGHSHVYWYRQLPEEGLKFMVYLQKENIIDESGMPKERFSAEFPKEGPSILRIQQVVRGDSAAYFCASSPGDKSYKQYFGPGTRLTVT.